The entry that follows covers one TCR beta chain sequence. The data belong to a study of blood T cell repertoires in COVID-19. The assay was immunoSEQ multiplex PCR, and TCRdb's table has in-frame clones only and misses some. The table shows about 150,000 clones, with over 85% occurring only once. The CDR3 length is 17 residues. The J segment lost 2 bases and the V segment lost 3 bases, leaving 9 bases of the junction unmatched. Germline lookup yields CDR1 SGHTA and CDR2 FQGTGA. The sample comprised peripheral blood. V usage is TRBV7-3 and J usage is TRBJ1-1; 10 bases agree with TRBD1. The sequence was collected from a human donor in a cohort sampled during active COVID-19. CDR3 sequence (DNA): TGTGCCAGCAGCTTGACGTACGACAGGGGGCACAACACTGAAGCTTTCTTT. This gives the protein CASSLTYDRGHNTEAFF. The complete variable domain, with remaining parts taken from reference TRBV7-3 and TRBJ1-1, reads GAGVSQTPSNKVTEKGKYVELRCDPISGHTALYWYRQSLGQGPEFLIYFQGTGAADDSGLPNDRFFAVRPEGSVSTLKIQRTERGDSAVYLCASSLTYDRGHNTEAFFGQGTRLTVV.